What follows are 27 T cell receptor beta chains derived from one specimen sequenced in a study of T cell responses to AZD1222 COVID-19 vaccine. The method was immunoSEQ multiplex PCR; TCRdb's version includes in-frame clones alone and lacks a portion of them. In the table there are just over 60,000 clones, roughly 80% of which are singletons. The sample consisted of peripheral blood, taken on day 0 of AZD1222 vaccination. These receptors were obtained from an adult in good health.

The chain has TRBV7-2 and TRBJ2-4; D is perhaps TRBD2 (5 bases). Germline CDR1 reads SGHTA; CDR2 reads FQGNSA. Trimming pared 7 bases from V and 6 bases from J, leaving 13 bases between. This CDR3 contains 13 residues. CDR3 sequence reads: CASNFRGSNIQYF. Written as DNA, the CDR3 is TGTGCCAGCAACTTCCGGGGATCAAACATTCAGTACTTC.

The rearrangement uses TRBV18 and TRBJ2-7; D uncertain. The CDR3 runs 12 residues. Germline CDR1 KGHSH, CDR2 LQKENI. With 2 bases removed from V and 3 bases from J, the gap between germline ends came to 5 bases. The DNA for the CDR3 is TGTGCCAGCTCACCATCTAACTACGAGCAGTACTTC. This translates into CASSPSNYEQYF.

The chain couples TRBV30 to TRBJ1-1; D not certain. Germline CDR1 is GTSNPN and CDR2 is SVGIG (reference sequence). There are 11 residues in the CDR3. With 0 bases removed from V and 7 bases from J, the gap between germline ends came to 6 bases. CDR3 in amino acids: CAWSVPGEAFF. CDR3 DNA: TGTGCCTGGAGTGTTCCAGGTGAAGCTTTCTTT.

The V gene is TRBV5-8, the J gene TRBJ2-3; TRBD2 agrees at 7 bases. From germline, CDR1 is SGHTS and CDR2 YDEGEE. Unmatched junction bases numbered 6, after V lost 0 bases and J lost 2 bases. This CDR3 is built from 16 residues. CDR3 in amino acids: CASSLGASGVTDTQYF. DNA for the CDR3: TGTGCCAGCAGCTTGGGAGCCAGCGGGGTCACAGATACGCAGTATTTT.

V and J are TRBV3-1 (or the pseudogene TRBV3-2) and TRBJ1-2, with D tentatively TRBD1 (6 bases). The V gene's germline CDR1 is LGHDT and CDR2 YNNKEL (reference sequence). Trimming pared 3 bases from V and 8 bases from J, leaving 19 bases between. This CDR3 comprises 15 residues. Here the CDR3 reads CASSHPSGAGKGYTF. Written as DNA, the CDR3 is TGTGCCAGCAGCCATCCCTCAGGGGCGGGGAAGGGCTACACCTTC.

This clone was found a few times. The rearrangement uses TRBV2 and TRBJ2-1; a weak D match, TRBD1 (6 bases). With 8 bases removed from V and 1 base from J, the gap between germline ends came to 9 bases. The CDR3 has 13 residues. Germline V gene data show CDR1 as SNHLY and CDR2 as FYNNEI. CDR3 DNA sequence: TGTGCCAGCCTACAGGGATCCTACAATGAGCAGTTCTTC. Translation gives CASLQGSYNEQFF.

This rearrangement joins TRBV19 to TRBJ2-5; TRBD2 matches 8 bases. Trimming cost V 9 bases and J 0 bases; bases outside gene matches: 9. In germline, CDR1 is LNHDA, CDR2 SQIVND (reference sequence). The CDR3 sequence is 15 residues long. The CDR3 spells CASSPGTRYQETQYF. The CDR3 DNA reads TGTGCCAGCTCCCCCGGGACTAGGTACCAAGAGACCCAGTACTTC.

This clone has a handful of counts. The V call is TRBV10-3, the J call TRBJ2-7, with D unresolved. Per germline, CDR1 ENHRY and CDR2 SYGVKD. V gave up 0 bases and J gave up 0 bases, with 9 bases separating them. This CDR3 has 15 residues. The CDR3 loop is CAISESQTSSYEQYF. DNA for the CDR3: TGTGCCATCAGTGAGTCGCAAACGAGCTCCTACGAGCAGTACTTC.

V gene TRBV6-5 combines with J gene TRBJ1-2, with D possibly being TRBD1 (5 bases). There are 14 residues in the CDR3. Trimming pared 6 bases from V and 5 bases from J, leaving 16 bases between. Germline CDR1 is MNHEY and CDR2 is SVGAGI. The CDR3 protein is CASSSGGTRYGYTF. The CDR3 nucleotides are TGTGCCAGCAGCTCAGGTGGGACTCGGTATGGCTACACCTTC.

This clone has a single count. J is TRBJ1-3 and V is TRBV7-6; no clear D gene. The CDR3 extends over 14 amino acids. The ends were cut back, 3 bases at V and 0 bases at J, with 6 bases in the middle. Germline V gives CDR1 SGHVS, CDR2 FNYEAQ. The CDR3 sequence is CASSFGSSGNTIYF. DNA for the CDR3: TGTGCCAGCAGCTTCGGCAGCTCTGGAAACACCATATATTTT.

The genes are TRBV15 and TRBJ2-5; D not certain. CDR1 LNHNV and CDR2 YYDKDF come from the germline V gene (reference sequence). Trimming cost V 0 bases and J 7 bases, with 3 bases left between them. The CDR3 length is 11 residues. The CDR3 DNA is TGTGCCACCAGCAGAGATGGGACCCAGTACTTC. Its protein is CATSRDGTQYF.

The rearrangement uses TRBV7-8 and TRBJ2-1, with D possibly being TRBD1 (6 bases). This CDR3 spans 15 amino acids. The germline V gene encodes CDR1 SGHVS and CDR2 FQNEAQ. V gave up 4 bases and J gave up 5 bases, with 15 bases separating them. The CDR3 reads CASSYQDRYNNEQFF. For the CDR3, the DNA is TGTGCCAGCAGCTACCAAGACAGGTACAACAATGAGCAGTTCTTC.

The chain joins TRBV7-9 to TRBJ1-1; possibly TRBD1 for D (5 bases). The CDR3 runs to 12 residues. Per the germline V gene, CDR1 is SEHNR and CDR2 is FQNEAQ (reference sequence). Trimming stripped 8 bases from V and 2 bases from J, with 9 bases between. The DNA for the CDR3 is TGTGCCAGCTCAGGGATCAACACTGAAGCTTTCTTT. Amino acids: CASSGINTEAFF.

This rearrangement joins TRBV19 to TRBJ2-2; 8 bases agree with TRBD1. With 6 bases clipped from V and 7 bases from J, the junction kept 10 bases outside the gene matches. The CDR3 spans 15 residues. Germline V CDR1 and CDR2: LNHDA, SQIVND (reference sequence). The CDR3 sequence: CASSQGARTGGELFF. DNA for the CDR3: TGTGCCAGTAGCCAGGGGGCGCGGACAGGCGGGGAGCTGTTTTTT.

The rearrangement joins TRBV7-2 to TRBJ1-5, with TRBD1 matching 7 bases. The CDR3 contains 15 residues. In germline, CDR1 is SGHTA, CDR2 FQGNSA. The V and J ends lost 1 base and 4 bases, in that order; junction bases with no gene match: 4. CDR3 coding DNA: TGTGCCAGCAGCTTAGGGACAGGACCTAATCAGCCCCAGCATTTT. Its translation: CASSLGTGPNQPQHF.

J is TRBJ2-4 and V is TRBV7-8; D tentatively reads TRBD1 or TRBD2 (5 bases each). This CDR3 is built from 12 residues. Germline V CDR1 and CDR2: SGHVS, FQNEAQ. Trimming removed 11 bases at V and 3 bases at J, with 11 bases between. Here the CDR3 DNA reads TGTGCCTCAGGGAGAGGCAAAAACATTCAGTACTTC. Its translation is CASGRGKNIQYF.

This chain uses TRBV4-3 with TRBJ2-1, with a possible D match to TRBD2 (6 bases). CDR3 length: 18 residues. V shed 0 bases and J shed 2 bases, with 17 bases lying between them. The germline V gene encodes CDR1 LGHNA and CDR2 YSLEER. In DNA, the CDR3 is TGCGCCAGCAGCCAAGATTGGTTCGGCGGGGCAACCTACAATGAGCAGTTCTTC. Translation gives CASSQDWFGGATYNEQFF.

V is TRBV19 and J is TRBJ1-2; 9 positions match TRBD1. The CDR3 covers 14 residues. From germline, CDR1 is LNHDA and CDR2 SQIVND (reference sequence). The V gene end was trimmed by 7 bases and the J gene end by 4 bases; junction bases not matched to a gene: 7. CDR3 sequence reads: CASTPGQGAYGYTF. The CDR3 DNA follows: TGTGCCAGTACCCCGGGACAGGGTGCCTATGGCTACACCTTC. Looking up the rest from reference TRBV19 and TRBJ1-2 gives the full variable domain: DGGITQSPKYLFRKEGQNVTLSCEQNLNHDAMYWYRQDPGQGLRLIYYSQIVNDFQKGDIAEGYSVSREKKESFPLTVTSAQKNPTAFYLCASTPGQGAYGYTFGSGTRLTVV.

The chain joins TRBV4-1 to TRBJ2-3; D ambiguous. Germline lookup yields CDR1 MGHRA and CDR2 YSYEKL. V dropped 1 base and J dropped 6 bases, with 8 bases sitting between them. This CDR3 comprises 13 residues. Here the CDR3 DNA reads TGCGCCAGCAGCCAAGTGGGTGGGGATACGCAGTATTTT. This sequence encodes CASSQVGGDTQYF.

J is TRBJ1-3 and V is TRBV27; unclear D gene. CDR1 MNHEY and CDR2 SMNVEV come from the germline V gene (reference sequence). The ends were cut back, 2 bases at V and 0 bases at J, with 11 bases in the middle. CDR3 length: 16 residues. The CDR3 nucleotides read TGTGCCAGCAGTTTAAGTCCGGCTGACTCTGGAAACACCATATATTTT. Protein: CASSLSPADSGNTIYF.

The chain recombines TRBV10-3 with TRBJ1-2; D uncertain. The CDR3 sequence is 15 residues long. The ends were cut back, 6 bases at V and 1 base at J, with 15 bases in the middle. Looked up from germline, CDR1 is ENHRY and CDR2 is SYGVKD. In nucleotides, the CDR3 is TGTGCCATCAGGCCCGGGATTGGCAGTAACTATGGCTACACCTTC. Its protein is CAIRPGIGSNYGYTF.

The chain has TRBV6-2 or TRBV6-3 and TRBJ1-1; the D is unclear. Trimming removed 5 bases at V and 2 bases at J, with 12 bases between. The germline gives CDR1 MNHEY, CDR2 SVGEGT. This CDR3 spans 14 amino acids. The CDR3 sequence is CASSPDTGNTEAFF. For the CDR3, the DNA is TGTGCCAGCAGTCCCGACACGGGCAACACTGAAGCTTTCTTT.

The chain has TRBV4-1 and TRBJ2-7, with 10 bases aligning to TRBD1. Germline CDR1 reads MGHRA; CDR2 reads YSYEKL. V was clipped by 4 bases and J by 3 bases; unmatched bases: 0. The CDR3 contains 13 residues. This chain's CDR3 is CASSRDRGYEQYF. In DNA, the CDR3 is TGCGCCAGCAGCCGGGACAGGGGCTACGAGCAGTACTTC.

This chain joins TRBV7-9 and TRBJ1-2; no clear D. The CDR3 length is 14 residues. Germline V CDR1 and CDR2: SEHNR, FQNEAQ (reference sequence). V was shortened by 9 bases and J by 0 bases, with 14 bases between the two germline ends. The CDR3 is CASGFGIANYGYTF. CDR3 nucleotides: TGTGCCAGTGGGTTCGGGATCGCTAACTATGGCTACACCTTC.

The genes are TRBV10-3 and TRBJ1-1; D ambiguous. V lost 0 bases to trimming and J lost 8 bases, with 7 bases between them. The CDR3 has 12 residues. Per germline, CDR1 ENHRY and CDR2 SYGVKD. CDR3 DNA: TGTGCCATCAGTGAGTCCACTTGGGAAGCTTTCTTT. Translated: CAISESTWEAFF.

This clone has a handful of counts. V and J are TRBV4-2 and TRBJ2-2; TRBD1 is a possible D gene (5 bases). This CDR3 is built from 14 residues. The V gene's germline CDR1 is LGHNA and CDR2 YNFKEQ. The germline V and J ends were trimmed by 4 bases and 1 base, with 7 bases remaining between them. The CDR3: CASSPGQNTGELFF. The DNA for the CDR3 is TGTGCCAGCAGCCCAGGACAGAACACCGGGGAGCTGTTTTTT.

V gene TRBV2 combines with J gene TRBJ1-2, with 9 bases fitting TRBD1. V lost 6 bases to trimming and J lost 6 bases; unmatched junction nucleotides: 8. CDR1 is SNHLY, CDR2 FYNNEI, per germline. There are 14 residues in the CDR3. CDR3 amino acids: CASRPGQGSDGYTF. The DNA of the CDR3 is TGTGCCAGCAGGCCGGGACAGGGTAGCGATGGCTACACCTTC. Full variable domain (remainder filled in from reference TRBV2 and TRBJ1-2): EPEVTQTPSHQVTQMGQEVILRCVPISNHLYFYWYRQILGQKVEFLVSFYNNEISEKSEIFDDQFSVERPDGSNFTLKIRSTKLEDSAMYFCASRPGQGSDGYTFGSGTRLTVV.